Listed below are T cell receptor beta chains from one sample, sequenced in a study of cytomegalovirus exposure and HLA in healthy donors. Clones were read by immunoSEQ multiplex PCR, and TCRdb kept only the in-frame ones, dropping some. The sample yields some 110,000 clones, roughly 80% seen once. Source material: PBMCs. The receptor set was obtained from a middle-aged man in good health and CMV-seropositive. The CDR3 runs from the conserved cysteine through the conserved F or W. The order of the fields is clone size, D gene, V gene, J gene, CDR3 DNA, CDR3 protein. The D gene is left open where the match is weak. Clone size is stated in some rows and not others, as once, few, many or a class when expanded.

.	.	TRBV15	TRBJ2-5	TGTGCCACCAGCAGAGATTTGGGAGGCTTGGAGACCCAGTACTTC	CATSRDLGGLETQYF
.	.	TRBV29-1	TRBJ2-3	TGCAGCGTTAACAGCGAAGGGGCCGCAGATACGCAGTATTTT	CSVNSEGAADTQYF
.	.	TRBV6-1	TRBJ2-3	TGTGCCATCTCGACAGCAGATACGCAGTATTTT	CAISTADTQYF
once	TRBD1	TRBV18	TRBJ1-1	TGTGCCAGCTCAACTCCAGGACAGGGGGGGACTGAAGCTTTCTTT	CASSTPGQGGTEAFF
.	TRBD2	TRBV28	TRBJ2-1	TGTGCCAGCAGTTTGGCTAGCGGGGGGTACAATGAGCAGTTCTTC	CASSLASGGYNEQFF
.	TRBD1	TRBV19	TRBJ1-5	TGTGCCAGTAGTATTATGGGCAGGGGGAAAAATCAGCCCCAGCATTTT	CASSIMGRGKNQPQHF
.	.	TRBV28	TRBJ1-4	TGTGCCAGCAGTTTGCTGGGGGAGGAAGAAAAACTGTTTTTT	CASSLLGEEEKLFF
.	.	TRBV5-6	TRBJ1-1	TGTGCCAGCAGCTTGGGGTTTAACCGCCCGGGGAACACTGAAGCTTTCTTT	CASSLGFNRPGNTEAFF
.	.	TRBV5-6	TRBJ1-4	TGTGCCAGCAGCTTCGAAGACGGACTTAATGAAAAACTGTTTTTT	CASSFEDGLNEKLFF
.	.	TRBV6-1	TRBJ1-6	TGTGCCAGCAGTGAAGTCGGGGGCTATAATTCACCCCTCCACTTT	CASSEVGGYNSPLHF
.	.	TRBV14	TRBJ2-3	TGTGCCAGCAGCCTCTTGAGGGATGGTACGCAGTATTTT	CASSLLRDGTQYF
.	.	TRBV9	TRBJ2-3	TGTGCCAGCAGCGTAGAACTAGTCACAGATACGCAGTATTTT	CASSVELVTDTQYF
.	TRBD2	TRBV29-1	TRBJ2-3	TGCAGCGTTGAAGTAGTGCGGAATTCCGCTACTCGACTAGCGGTCACAGATACGCAGTATTTT	CSVEVVRNSATRLAVTDTQYF
.	TRBD2	TRBV5-4	TRBJ2-5	TGTGCCAGCAGCCCGGGAGGGAGAGAGACCCAGTACTTC	CASSPGGRETQYF
.	.	TRBV11-2	TRBJ2-7	TGTGCCAGCACTCCAGGATCCCGCTACGAGCAGTACTTC	CASTPGSRYEQYF
few	.	TRBV5-1	TRBJ1-1	TGCGCCAGCAGCTTGACAGGGAAGGGGGCTGAAGCTTTCTTT	CASSLTGKGAEAFF
few	.	TRBV15	TRBJ1-2	TGTGCCACCAGCAGAGACAACAGGTTATACACCTTC	CATSRDNRLYTF
.	.	TRBV2	TRBJ2-6	TGTGCCAGCAGAGGGGCGAGGGGGGCCAACGTCCTGACTTTC	CASRGARGANVLTF
.	.	TRBV4-3	TRBJ1-3	TGCGCCAGCAGCCAGGGGGCGCGAAACACCATATATTTT	CASSQGARNTIYF
once	.	TRBV15	TRBJ1-5	TGTGCCACCAGCAGCGGACAGAATAATCAGCCCCAGCATTTT	CATSSGQNNQPQHF
.	TRBD2	TRBV2	TRBJ2-1	TGTGCCAGCAGTCTGACTAGCGGGATGAACTACAATGAGCAGTTCTTC	CASSLTSGMNYNEQFF
.	.	TRBV29-1	TRBJ1-4	TGCAGCGTTTTAGAGGAGGCTAATGAAAAACTGTTTTTT	CSVLEEANEKLFF
.	.	TRBV6-6	TRBJ1-4	TGTGCCAGCAGTCGCCCCGGACAGTCTAATGAAAAACTGTTTTTT	CASSRPGQSNEKLFF
.	TRBD1	TRBV29-1	TRBJ1-2	TGCAGCGTCCCCGGACAGGGGGCAGGTGGCTACACCTTC	CSVPGQGAGGYTF